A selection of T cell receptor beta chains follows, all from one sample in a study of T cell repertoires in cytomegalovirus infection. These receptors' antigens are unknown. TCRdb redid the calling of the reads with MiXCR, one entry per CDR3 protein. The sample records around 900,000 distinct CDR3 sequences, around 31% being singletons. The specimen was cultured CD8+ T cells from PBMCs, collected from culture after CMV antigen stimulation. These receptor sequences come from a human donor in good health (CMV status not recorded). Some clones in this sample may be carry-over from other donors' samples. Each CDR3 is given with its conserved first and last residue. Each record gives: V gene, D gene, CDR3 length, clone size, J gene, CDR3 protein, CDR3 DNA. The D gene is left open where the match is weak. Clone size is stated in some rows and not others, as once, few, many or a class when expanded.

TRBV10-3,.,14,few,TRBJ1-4,CAIQAAGANEKLFF,TGTGCCATTCAGGCCGCCGGGGCTAATGAAAAACTGTTTTTT
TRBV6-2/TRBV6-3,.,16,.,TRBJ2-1,CASTNHEGGAAGEQFF,TGTGCCAGCACTAACCACGAGGGGGGCGCCGCTGGGGAGCAGTTCTTC
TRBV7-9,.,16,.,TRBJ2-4,CASSSTTLSAKNIQYF,TGTGCCAGCAGCTCCACGACTCTCAGCGCCAAAAACATTCAGTACTTC
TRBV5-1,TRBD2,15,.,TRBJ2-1,CASSSSLAGGNEQFF,TGCGCCAGCAGCTCGTCACTAGCGGGTGGAAATGAGCAGTTCTTC
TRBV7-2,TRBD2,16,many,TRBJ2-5,CASSLLAGGPQETQYF,TGTGCCAGCAGCTTACTAGCGGGGGGTCCTCAAGAGACCCAGTACTTC
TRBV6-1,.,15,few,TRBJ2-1,CASRGGTGSYNEQFF,TGTGCCAGCCGGGGGGGGACAGGCTCCTACAATGAGCAGTTCTTC
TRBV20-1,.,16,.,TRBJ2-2,CSAPWPGRANTGELFF,TGCAGTGCTCCCTGGCCGGGCCGGGCGAACACCGGGGAGCTGTTTTTT
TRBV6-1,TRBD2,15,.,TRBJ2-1,CASSEGTSGYSEQFF,TGTGCCAGCAGTGAAGGTACTAGCGGGTACAGTGAGCAGTTCTTC
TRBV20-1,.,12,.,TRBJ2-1,CSARPTYNEQFF,TGCAGTGCTAGACCAACCTACAATGAGCAGTTCTTC
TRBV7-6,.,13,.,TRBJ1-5,CATQEGNNQPQHF,TGTGCCACTCAGGAGGGTAACAATCAGCCCCAGCATTTT
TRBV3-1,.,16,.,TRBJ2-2,CASSQGSVHTGGELFF,TGTGCCAGCAGCCAAGGGTCTGTCCATACGGGCGGGGAGCTGTTTTTT
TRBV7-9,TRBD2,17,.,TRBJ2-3,CASSSGLAGANTDTQYF,TGTGCCAGCAGCTCAGGACTAGCGGGGGCCAACACAGATACGCAGTATTTT
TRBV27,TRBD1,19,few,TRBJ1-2,CASSHRNRGPTTDQYGYTF,TGTGCCAGCAGCCACCGAAACAGGGGGCCTACCACAGACCAATATGGCTACACCTTC
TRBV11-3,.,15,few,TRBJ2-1,CASSSQGGSYNEQFF,TGTGCCAGCAGCTCGCAGGGAGGAAGCTACAATGAGCAGTTCTTC
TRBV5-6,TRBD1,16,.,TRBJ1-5,CASTLWGGQGGQPQHF,TGTGCCAGCACCCTTTGGGGGGGACAGGGCGGCCAGCCCCAGCATTTT
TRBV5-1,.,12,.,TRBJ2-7,CASSNGGREQYF,TGCGCCAGCAGCAACGGGGGTAGAGAGCAGTACTTC
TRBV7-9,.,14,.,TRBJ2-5,CASSFPAYQETQYF,TGTGCCAGCAGCTTCCCAGCATACCAAGAGACCCAGTACTTC
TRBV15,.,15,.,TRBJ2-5,CATSRDLGQQETQYF,TGTGCCACCAGCAGAGATCTGGGACAACAAGAGACCCAGTACTTC
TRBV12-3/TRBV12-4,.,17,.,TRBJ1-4,CANSFVAAPTTNEKLFF,TGTGCCAACAGTTTTGTGGCGGCCCCGACAACTAATGAAAAACTGTTTTTT
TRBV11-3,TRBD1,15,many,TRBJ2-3,CASSSRDSATDTQYF,TGTGCCAGCAGCTCCCGGGACAGCGCAACAGATACGCAGTATTTT
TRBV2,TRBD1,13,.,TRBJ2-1,CATTGTDDNEQFF,TGTGCCACTACCGGGACAGATGACAATGAGCAGTTCTTC
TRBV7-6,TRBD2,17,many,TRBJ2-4,CASSSIAGTTDQNIQYF,TGTGCCAGCAGCTCCATTGCGGGGACTACAGACCAAAACATTCAGTACTTC
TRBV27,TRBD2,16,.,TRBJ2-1,CASSPGAGGPLDEQFF,TGTGCCAGCAGCCCGGGAGCGGGGGGGCCGTTGGATGAGCAGTTCTTC
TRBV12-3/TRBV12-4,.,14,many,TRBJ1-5,CASSLEMGRVPQHF,TGTGCCAGCAGTTTAGAGATGGGTCGTGTGCCCCAGCATTTT
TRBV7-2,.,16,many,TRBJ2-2,CASTEKGGPNTGELFF,TGTGCCAGCACCGAAAAGGGGGGGCCGAACACCGGGGAGCTGTTTTTT
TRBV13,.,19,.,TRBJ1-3,CASSPHRILRGKSGNTIYF,TGTGCCAGCAGCCCCCATCGGATTTTAAGGGGCAAGTCTGGAAACACCATATATTTT
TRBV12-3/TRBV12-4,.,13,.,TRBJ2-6,CASWESGANVLTF,TGTGCCAGCTGGGAGTCTGGGGCCAACGTCCTGACTTTC
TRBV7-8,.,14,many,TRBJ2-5,CASSPDPGAETQYF,TGTGCCAGCAGCCCAGACCCGGGGGCGGAGACCCAGTACTTC
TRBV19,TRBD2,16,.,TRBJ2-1,CASSFYSGALYNEQFF,TGTGCCAGTAGTTTCTATAGCGGGGCCCTCTACAATGAGCAGTTCTTC
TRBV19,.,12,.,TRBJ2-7,CASSISGFEQYF,TGTGCCAGTAGTATATCTGGGTTCGAGCAGTACTTC
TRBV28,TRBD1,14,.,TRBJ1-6,CASSMTGEASPLHF,TGTGCCAGCAGCATGACAGGGGAAGCTTCACCCCTCCACTTT
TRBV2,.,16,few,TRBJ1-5,CASSNKGEGSNQPQHF,TGTGCCAGCAGCAACAAGGGGGAGGGAAGCAATCAGCCCCAGCATTTT